The present TCR beta chain was sequenced within a study of sequential checkpoint blockade in melanoma. As for the study in general: Maintenance nivolumab came after either treatment sequence.

Indicated treatment: randomized to nivolumab then ipilimumab (arm A) or the reverse (arm B). None of the patients previously received DNA-damaging chemotherapy. From thawed PBMCs, live CD3+CD8+ cells negative for CD19 and CD56 were sorted. The CDR3 consists of 15 residues. The V segment lost 7 bases and the J segment 1 base; nucleotides outside the gene matches: 7. Germline CDR1 is SGHRS and CDR2 is YFSETQ. The protocol was immunoSEQ multiplex PCR, while the TCRdb copy is restricted to in-frame clones and leaves out a portion. The data contain 20,000 or so clones, over 55% of them seen just once; the ten biggest clones take up 21%.

This receptor was identified in a human donor with melanoma. The chain has TRBV5-1 and TRBJ1-1; TRBD1 matches 10 bases. The sequenced sample was CD8+ T cells sorted from blood (inferred from file names), obtained from a patient given nivolumab and ipilimumab in sequence. The CDR3 reads CASRYGTGENTEAFF. CDR3 DNA sequence: TGCGCCAGCCGCTACGGGACAGGGGAGAACACTGAAGCTTTCTTT.